Each of the 24 T cell receptor beta chains below was sequenced from the same sample in a study of cytotoxic CD8 clonotypes in ibrutinib-treated CLL. Measured with immunoSEQ multiplex PCR; TCRdb has only the in-frame clones, and not every one. The top ten hold 5.1% of the sample, which has 110,000 to 150,000 clones, roughly 76% seen once. The sequenced sample was PBMCs, obtained after 24 months of ibrutinib treatment. All receptors derive from a human donor with chronic lymphocytic leukemia.

This chain uses TRBV6-5 with TRBJ1-1; 8 bases match TRBD1. The CDR3 is made up of 14 amino acids. In germline, CDR1 is MNHEY, CDR2 SVGAGI. V lost 6 bases and J lost 4; bases outside the gene matches: 7. The CDR3 DNA sequence: TGTGCCAGCAGCCCTCAGGGGGCGTTCACTGAAGCTTTCTTT. This gives the protein CASSPQGAFTEAFF.

V is TRBV6-6 and J is TRBJ2-7, with 13 positions matching TRBD2. Unmatched junction bases numbered 2, after V lost 6 bases and J lost 3 bases. Germline lookup yields CDR1 MNHNY and CDR2 SVGAGI (reference sequence). This CDR3 has 14 residues. Here the CDR3 reads CASRGTSGNYEQYF. The CDR3 nucleotides are TGTGCCAGCAGAGGGACTAGCGGGAACTACGAGCAGTACTTC.

CDR3 sequence reads: CASSPAGGPEEQFF. The CDR3 nucleotides are TGTGCCAGCAGCCCAGCGGGAGGGCCAGAAGAGCAGTTCTTC. The gene calls are TRBV28 and TRBJ2-1; 10 positions match TRBD2. With V trimmed by 6 bases and J by 10 bases, 9 bases remained unmatched. This CDR3 is built from 14 residues. Germline lookup yields CDR1 MDHEN and CDR2 SYDVKM.

The rearrangement uses TRBV5-5 and TRBJ2-3; the D gene is possibly TRBD2 (6 bases). Per the germline V gene, CDR1 is SGHKS and CDR2 is YYEKEE (reference sequence). The V gene lost 2 bases and the J gene lost 0 bases, with 10 bases spanning the gap. CDR3 size: 15 residues. CDR3 sequence (DNA): TGTGCCAGCAGCTTTAGCGGCGCGAGCACAGATACGCAGTATTTT. This gives the protein CASSFSGASTDTQYF.

The CDR3 DNA follows: TGTGCCAGCGGGCGCGACACTGAGCAGTTCTTC. Its translation is CASGRDTEQFF. The rearrangement joins TRBV7-9 to TRBJ2-1; D gene unclear. The CDR3 sequence is 11 residues long. Germline CDR1 SEHNR, CDR2 FQNEAQ (reference sequence). The germline V and J ends were trimmed by 8 bases and 9 bases, with 11 bases remaining between them.

This rearrangement joins TRBV2 to TRBJ1-1; D gene uncertain. Trimming took 10 bases from V and 1 from J, leaving 10 bases between them. This CDR3 is 12 amino acids long. The germline gives CDR1 SNHLY, CDR2 FYNNEI. The CDR3 here is CATSQTNTEAFF. The CDR3 region has the DNA TGTGCCACATCCCAGACGAACACTGAAGCTTTCTTT.

The rearrangement links TRBV6-9 to TRBJ2-1; TRBD2 aligns across 7 bases. Germline-derived CDR1 and CDR2 are MNHGY and SVAAGI. Germline trimming cut 4 bases from V and 9 bases from J; bases unmatched to any gene: 9. The CDR3 sequence is 14 residues long. The CDR3, as DNA: TGTGCCAGCAGTTTGGGCGGGAGAGCCGGTGAGCAGTTCTTC. Translating it yields CASSLGGRAGEQFF.

This chain connects TRBV7-2 to TRBJ2-5; D gene ambiguous. This CDR3 contains 14 residues. Germline loops: CDR1 SGHTA, CDR2 FQGNSA. Trimming removed 1 base at V and 0 bases at J, with 6 bases between. The CDR3 coding sequence is TGTGCCAGCAGCTTAGGTCTGCACCAAGAGACCCAGTACTTC. Translation: CASSLGLHQETQYF.

The chain employs TRBV5-1 and TRBJ2-7; D might be TRBD1 (6 bases). V was clipped by 0 bases and J by 3 bases, with 13 bases between them. The germline V gene has CDR1 SGHRS and CDR2 YFSETQ. The CDR3 totals 15 residues. CDR3: CASSLGVGGGYEQYF. In DNA, the CDR3 is TGCGCCAGCAGCTTGGGAGTAGGGGGTGGCTACGAGCAGTACTTC.

This chain connects TRBV19 to TRBJ1-5; D remains ambiguous. The CDR3 is made up of 15 amino acids. Per germline, CDR1 LNHDA and CDR2 SQIVND (reference sequence). The ends were cut back, 7 bases at V and 2 bases at J, with 15 bases in the middle. The CDR3 region is CASMPLTAGNQPQHF. The CDR3 region has the DNA TGTGCCAGTATGCCCTTGACCGCGGGCAATCAGCCCCAGCATTTT.

The gene calls are TRBV7-9 and TRBJ2-6; the match to TRBD1 covers 10 bases. The CDR3 sequence is 16 residues long. V lost 4 bases, J lost 2 bases, and 2 bases stayed unmatched. Germline V gene data show CDR1 as SEHNR and CDR2 as FQNEAQ (reference sequence). CDR3 coding DNA: TGTGCCAGCAGCTCGACAGGGGGCCCTGGGGCCAACGTCCTGACTTTC. Its translation is CASSSTGGPGANVLTF.

This chain links TRBV5-1 with TRBJ1-6; no clear D gene. The CDR3 spans 14 residues. Trimming cost V 0 bases and J 8 bases, with 9 bases left between them. CDR1 is SGHRS and CDR2 is YFSETQ in the germline V gene. The CDR3 DNA is TGCGCCAGCAGCTTGGGTACCCTACATTCACCCCTCCACTTT. Amino acid sequence: CASSLGTLHSPLHF.

This chain connects TRBV7-9 to TRBJ2-2; TRBD2 matches at 11 bases. This CDR3 has 17 amino acids. The trim removed 7 bases at V and 0 bases at J, leaving 7 bases unmatched. Looked up from germline, CDR1 is SEHNR and CDR2 is FQNEAQ (reference sequence). CDR3 DNA sequence: TGTGCCAGCACAGACCTAGCGGGGGGCCCGAACACCGGGGAGCTGTTTTTT. The encoded protein is CASTDLAGGPNTGELFF. The full variable domain, its missing parts supplied by reference TRBV7-9 and TRBJ2-2, is DTGVSQNPRHKITKRGQNVTFRCDPISEHNRLYWYRQTLGQGPEFLTYFQNEAQLEKSRLLSDRFSAERPKGSFSTLEIQRTEQGDSAMYLCASTDLAGGPNTGELFFGEGSRLTVL.

V gene TRBV30 combines with J gene TRBJ1-5; D is possibly TRBD1 (5 bases). The V end was cut by 0 bases, the J end by 6 bases, with 12 bases between. Germline V gives CDR1 GTSNPN, CDR2 SVGIG (reference sequence). The CDR3 is 14 amino acids. The CDR3: CAWSVGGGGQPQHF. CDR3 DNA: TGTGCCTGGAGTGTTGGCGGGGGAGGTCAGCCCCAGCATTTT. The full variable domain, completed using reference TRBV30 and TRBJ1-5, is SQTIHQWPATLVQPVGSPLSLECTVEGTSNPNLYWYRQAAGRGLQLLFYSVGIGQISSEVPQNLSASRPQDRQFILSSKKLLLSDSGFYLCAWSVGGGGQPQHFGDGTRLSIL.

This chain joins TRBV27 and TRBJ2-4, with TRBD1 identical over 7 bases. The CDR3 runs 13 residues. Germline V lookup: CDR1 MNHEY, CDR2 SMNVEV (reference sequence). After removal of 3 bases from V and 7 bases from J, the junction contained 3 bases not matched to a gene. The CDR3 coding sequence is TGTGCCAGCAGTTTCGTGACAGGGAACATTCAGTACTTC. Translating gives CASSFVTGNIQYF.

The CDR3 here is CASSQELWVSTEAFF. CDR3 in DNA: TGCGCCAGCAGCCAAGAGTTGTGGGTAAGCACTGAAGCTTTCTTT. This chain uses TRBV4-3 with TRBJ1-1; D call uncertain. CDR1 is LGHNA, CDR2 YSLEER, per germline. V was shortened by 0 bases and J by 4 bases, with 12 bases between the two germline ends. The CDR3 spans 15 residues.

This clone was counted at least ten times. The CDR3 DNA reads as TGCGCCAGCAGCTTGGGGTCCCCTCGGCAGCCCCAGCATTTT. Translation: CASSLGSPRQPQHF. This chain joins TRBV5-1 and TRBJ1-5; D remains unclear. The length of the CDR3 is 14 residues. Trimming removed 0 bases from V and 7 bases from J, with 11 bases in between. Per the germline V gene, CDR1 is SGHRS and CDR2 is YFSETQ.

The chain recombines TRBV10-3 with TRBJ2-5; 7 positions agree with TRBD2. Germline V lookup: CDR1 ENHRY, CDR2 SYGVKD. V was pared by 6 bases and J by 2 bases, with 6 bases of the junction left unmatched. CDR3 length: 14 amino acids. In DNA, the CDR3 is TGTGCCATCAGCCCGGGACTACCTCAAGAGACCCAGTACTTC. It is translated as CAISPGLPQETQYF.

The chain is built from TRBV6-1 and TRBJ1-2; TRBD1 might be the D (5 bases). With 4 bases removed from V and 5 bases from J, the gap between germline ends came to 17 bases. The CDR3 is 15 residues long. Germline values: CDR1 MNHNS, CDR2 SASEGT. The CDR3: CASSGKGRSQYGYTF. CDR3 DNA sequence: TGTGCCAGCAGTGGAAAGGGACGGTCCCAATATGGCTACACCTTC.

This clone was detected a few times. CDR3 coding DNA: TGTGCCAGCGGGGGGCCAGTTAACTATGGCTACACCTTC. Its translation: CASGGPVNYGYTF. The V gene is TRBV28, the J gene TRBJ1-2, with D possibly being TRBD1 (6 bases). Trimming shortened V by 8 bases and J by 1 base, and 11 bases separated the two germline ends. The CDR3 runs to 13 residues. Looked up from germline, CDR1 is MDHEN and CDR2 is SYDVKM.

This chain links TRBV2 with TRBJ2-5; D is ambiguous. This CDR3 spans 15 amino acids. V dropped 4 bases and J dropped 9 bases, with 21 bases sitting between them. From germline, CDR1 is SNHLY and CDR2 FYNNEI. The CDR3 is CASSASRPAQDAQYF. The CDR3 nucleotides are TGTGCCAGCAGTGCAAGCCGACCGGCCCAAGACGCCCAGTACTTC.

The V call is TRBV14, the J call TRBJ2-1; D gene uncertain. The CDR3 consists of 14 residues. The V end was cut by 3 bases, the J end by 1 base, with 7 bases between. Germline V gene lookup returns CDR1 SGHDN and CDR2 FVKESK. Here the CDR3 reads CASSQTNSYNEQFF. DNA of the CDR3: TGTGCCAGCAGCCAGACGAATTCCTACAATGAGCAGTTCTTC.

The rearrangement links TRBV5-1 to TRBJ2-1; 7 bases match TRBD2. With 1 base clipped from V and 2 bases from J, the junction kept 0 bases outside the gene matches. Germline V gene lookup returns CDR1 SGHRS and CDR2 YFSETQ. CDR3 length equals 14 residues. The chain's CDR3 is CASSLSGAYNEQFF. CDR3 nucleotides: TGCGCCAGCAGCTTGAGCGGGGCCTACAATGAGCAGTTCTTC. The complete variable domain, with remaining parts taken from reference TRBV5-1 and TRBJ2-1, reads KAGVTQTPRYLIKTRGQQVTLSCSPISGHRSVSWYQQTPGQGLQFLFEYFSETQRNKGNFPGRFSGRQFSNSRSEMNVSTLELGDSALYLCASSLSGAYNEQFFGPGTRLTVL.

The chain couples TRBV5-1 to TRBJ1-3, with D perhaps matching TRBD1 (5 bases). This CDR3 spans 14 amino acids. The V and J ends lost 4 bases and 3 bases respectively, with 11 bases between them. The germline CDR1 and CDR2 sequences are SGHRS and YFSETQ. This chain's CDR3 is CASSTGTGGNTIYF. CDR3 coding DNA: TGCGCCAGCAGCACCGGGACCGGTGGAAACACCATATATTTT.